This entry describes one T cell receptor beta chain. No cognate antigen has been identified for it. Per-base quality was not reported, and no clone a single base away is much larger than it. The data stem from a study of blood T cells in healthy people across ages (dated by TCRdb to about 2015). About the investigation overall: In model experiments, template switching captured roughly one uniquely barcoded TCR beta cDNA molecule for every two T cells. To track age-related changes in TCR beta repertoire diversity, the study relied on deep sequencing normalized with unique cDNA molecular identifiers. The donors were split into four age groups: young (average 16 years), middle-aged (roughly 39), aged (more than 60) and long-lived (about 82). To avoid experimental bias, donors of different ages were spread randomly across the sequencing lanes. The study analyzed two additional independent replicas of 1 million unique cDNA reads from the same blood draw for two donors, one aged 18 to 30 and one aged 80 or older.

The 35 to 40 donors, aged about 6 to 95 years, were systemically healthy Caucasian individuals from Russia. Each donor gave around 9.8 milliliters of peripheral blood, collected into EDTA-treated Vacutainer tubes. PBMCs were isolated by Ficoll-Paque density-gradient centrifugation, with at least 6.5 million obtained per sample. Total RNA was extracted from PBMCs with Trizol reagent, with at least 5 micrograms obtained per sample. Naive CD45RAhigh/CD27high T cell percentages were measured by flow cytometry on a PBMC aliquot from every donor. In the germline V gene (reference sequence), CDR1 corresponds to MNHNY and CDR2 to SVGAGI. The CDR3 runs 17 amino acids, cysteine and phenylalanine included. Kept here is only the CDR3 DNA, which spans 51 bases and is read in frame from base 1. Trimming takes 0 bases from V and 6 bases from J, and the germline ends sit 17 bases apart. The study at large found these results: A strong correlation was found between observed TCR beta diversity and the percentage of naive T cells measured by flow cytometry. Estimates of total diversity from one million sequenced T cells were regarded as lower bounds and underestimates. Compared with the aged group, more naive CD4+ T cells, fewer expanded clones and increased TCR diversity were shown by the long-lived group, suggesting age selection. Donor CMV infection status was unknown, potentially confounding age-related changes in expanded clonotypes. Conclusive comparison of naive and antigen-experienced compartments was prevented by the profiling of bulk unsorted PBMCs. Observed TCR beta diversity per million T cells fell roughly linearly with age, and a significant reduction was already apparent by age roughly 40.

Receptor libraries were prepared by 5' RACE. Data came from an Illumina HiSeq 2500. A second PCR of 7 to 11 cycles was performed with a sample-barcoded 5' primer and a J-beta primer mix. A template-switch 5' adaptor carrying 12 random nucleotides introduced a unique molecular identifier onto each TCR beta cDNA molecule. At least 2.5 million CDR3-containing paired-end reads were obtained from each sample. All of the RNA was converted into first-strand cDNA using the Mint cDNA synthesis kit, with a TRBC-specific oligonucleotide serving as the primer. After uracil-DNA glycosylase treatment, a first 18-cycle PCR used universal primers M1SS and BC2_uni_R on all cDNA. Regarding the original processing steps: Normalization of each sample was performed by random selection of 1 million high-quality reads, each carrying a distinct molecular identifier. Instead of being binned into consensus sequences, reads with shared molecular identifiers were discarded. CDR3 identification, clonotype clustering and error correction used MiTCR with a Q25 quality threshold and the strictest error-elimination algorithm. A nonparametric unseen species model with Euler transformation was used to estimate lower-bound total TCR beta diversity. The public reads were reprocessed in TCRdb via fastp at Q25 and MiXCR, keeping in-frame beta chains. Each entry is one CDR3 protein sequence, shown with its most common DNA and genes. These V and J calls are TCRdb output, not the study's own analysis. Within this sample are roughly 900,000 distinct CDR3 sequences, with about 30% of them counted one time only. The ten top clones hold about 18% of the sample.

Sequenced material: blood. The V and J segments used are TRBV6-6 and TRBJ1-4; the D gene lacks a confident call. The TCR sequence derives from a woman at least 80 years old in good health. CDR3 protein: CASSYSDYGEGHEKLFF. The DNA reads TGTGCCAGCAGTTACTCGGATTACGGGGAGGGTCATGAAAAACTGTTTTTT.